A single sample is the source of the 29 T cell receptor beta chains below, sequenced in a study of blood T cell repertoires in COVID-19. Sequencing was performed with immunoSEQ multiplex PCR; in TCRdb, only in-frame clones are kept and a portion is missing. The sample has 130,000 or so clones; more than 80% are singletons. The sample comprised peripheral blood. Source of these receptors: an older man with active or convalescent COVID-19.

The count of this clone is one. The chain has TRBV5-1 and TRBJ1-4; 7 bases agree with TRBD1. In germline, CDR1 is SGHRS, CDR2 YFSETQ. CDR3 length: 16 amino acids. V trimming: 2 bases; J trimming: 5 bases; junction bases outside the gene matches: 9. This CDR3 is CASSLNPGQQNEKLFF. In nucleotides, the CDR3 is TGCGCCAGCAGCTTAAATCCGGGACAGCAGAATGAAAAACTGTTTTTT. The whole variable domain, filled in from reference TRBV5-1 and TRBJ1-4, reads KAGVTQTPRYLIKTRGQQVTLSCSPISGHRSVSWYQQTPGQGLQFLFEYFSETQRNKGNFPGRFSGRQFSNSRSEMNVSTLELGDSALYLCASSLNPGQQNEKLFFGSGTQLSVL.

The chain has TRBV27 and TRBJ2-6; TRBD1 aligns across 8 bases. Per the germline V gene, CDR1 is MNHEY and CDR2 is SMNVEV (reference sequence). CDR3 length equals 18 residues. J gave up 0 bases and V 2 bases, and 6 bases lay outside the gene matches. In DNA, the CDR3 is TGTGCCAGCAGTTTAATAGACAGGGGTTTCTCTGGGGCCAACGTCCTGACTTTC. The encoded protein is CASSLIDRGFSGANVLTF.

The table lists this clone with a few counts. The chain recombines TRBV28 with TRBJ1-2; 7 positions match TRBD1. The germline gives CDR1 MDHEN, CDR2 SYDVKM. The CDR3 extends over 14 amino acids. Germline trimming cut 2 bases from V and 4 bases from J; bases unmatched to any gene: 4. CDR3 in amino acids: CASSLTGQLYGYTF. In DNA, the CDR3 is TGTGCCAGCAGTTTAACGGGACAGCTCTATGGCTACACCTTC.

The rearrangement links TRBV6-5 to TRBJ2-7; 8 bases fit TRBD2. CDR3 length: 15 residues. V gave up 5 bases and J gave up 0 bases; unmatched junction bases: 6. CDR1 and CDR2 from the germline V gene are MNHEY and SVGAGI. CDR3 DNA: TGTGCCAGCAGTCTTAGCGGGAAAAGCTCCTACGAGCAGTACTTC. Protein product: CASSLSGKSSYEQYF.

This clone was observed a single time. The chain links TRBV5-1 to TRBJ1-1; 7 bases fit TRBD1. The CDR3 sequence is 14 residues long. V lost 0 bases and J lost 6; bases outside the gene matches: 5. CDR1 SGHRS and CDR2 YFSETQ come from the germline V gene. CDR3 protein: CASSLGQGQPEAFF. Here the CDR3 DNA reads TGCGCCAGCAGCTTGGGACAGGGCCAACCTGAAGCTTTCTTT.

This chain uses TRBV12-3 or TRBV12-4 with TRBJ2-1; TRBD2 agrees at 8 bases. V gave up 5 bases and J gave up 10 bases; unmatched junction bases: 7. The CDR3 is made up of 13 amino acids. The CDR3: CASSHGTSREQFF. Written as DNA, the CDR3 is TGTGCCAGCAGTCACGGGACTAGTCGGGAGCAGTTCTTC.

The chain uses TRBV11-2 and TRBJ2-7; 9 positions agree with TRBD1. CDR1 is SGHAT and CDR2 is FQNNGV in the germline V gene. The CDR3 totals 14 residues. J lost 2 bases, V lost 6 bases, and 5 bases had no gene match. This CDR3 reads CASRRDRETYEQYF. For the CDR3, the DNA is TGTGCCAGCAGAAGGGACAGGGAAACCTACGAGCAGTACTTC.

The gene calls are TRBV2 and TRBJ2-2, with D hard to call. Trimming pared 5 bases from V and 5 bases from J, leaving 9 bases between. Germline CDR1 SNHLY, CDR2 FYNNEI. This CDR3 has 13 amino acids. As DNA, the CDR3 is TGTGCCAGCAGTAAACAGTTGACCGGGGAGCTGTTTTTT. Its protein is CASSKQLTGELFF. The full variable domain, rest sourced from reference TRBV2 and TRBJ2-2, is EPEVTQTPSHQVTQMGQEVILRCVPISNHLYFYWYRQILGQKVEFLVSFYNNEISEKSEIFDDQFSVERPDGSNFTLKIRSTKLEDSAMYFCASSKQLTGELFFGEGSRLTVL.

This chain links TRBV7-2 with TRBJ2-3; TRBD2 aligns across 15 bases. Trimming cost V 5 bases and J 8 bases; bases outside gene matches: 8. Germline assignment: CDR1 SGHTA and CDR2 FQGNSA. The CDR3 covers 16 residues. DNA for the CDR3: TGTGCCAGCAGCCCCCCGGGACTAGCGGGAGGAGGTACGCAGTATTTT. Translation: CASSPPGLAGGGTQYF.

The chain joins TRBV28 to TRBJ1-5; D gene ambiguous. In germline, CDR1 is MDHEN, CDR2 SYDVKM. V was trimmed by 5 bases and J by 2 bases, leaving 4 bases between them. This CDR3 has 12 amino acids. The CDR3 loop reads CASSVGNQPQHF. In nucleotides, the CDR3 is TGTGCCAGCAGTGTAGGCAATCAGCCCCAGCATTTT.

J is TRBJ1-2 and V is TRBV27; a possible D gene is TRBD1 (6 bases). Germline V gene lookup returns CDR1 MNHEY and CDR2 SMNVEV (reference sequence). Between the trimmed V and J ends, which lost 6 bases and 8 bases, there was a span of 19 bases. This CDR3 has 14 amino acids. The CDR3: CASRDAGELEGYTF. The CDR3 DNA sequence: TGTGCCAGCAGGGACGCAGGGGAGCTTGAGGGCTACACCTTC.

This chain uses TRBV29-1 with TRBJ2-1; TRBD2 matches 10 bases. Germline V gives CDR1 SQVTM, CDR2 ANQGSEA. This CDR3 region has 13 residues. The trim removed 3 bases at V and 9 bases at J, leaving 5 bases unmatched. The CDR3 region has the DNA TGCAGCGTTGATCCTAGCGGGAGCGGTGAGCAGTTCTTC. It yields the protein CSVDPSGSGEQFF.

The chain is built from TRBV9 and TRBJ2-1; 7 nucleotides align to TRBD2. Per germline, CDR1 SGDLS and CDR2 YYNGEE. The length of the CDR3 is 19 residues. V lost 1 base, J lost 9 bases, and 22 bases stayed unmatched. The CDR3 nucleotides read TGTGCCAGCAGCGTACCCCAAGCGGGGTCAACCTCGGGGCTCGGTGAGCAGTTCTTC. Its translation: CASSVPQAGSTSGLGEQFF. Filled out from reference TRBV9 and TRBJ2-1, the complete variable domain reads DSGVTQTPKHLITATGQRVTLRCSPRSGDLSVYWYQQSLDQGLQFLIQYYNGEERAKGNILERFSAQQFPDLHSELNLSSLELGDSALYFCASSVPQAGSTSGLGEQFFGPGTRLTVL.

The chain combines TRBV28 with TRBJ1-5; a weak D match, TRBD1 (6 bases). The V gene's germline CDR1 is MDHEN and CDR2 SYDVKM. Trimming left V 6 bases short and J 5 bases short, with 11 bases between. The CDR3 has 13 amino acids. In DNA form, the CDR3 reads TGTGCCAGCAGGGACAGCCAGTATCAGCCCCAGCATTTT. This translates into CASRDSQYQPQHF.

CDR3: CASSLTAALTYEQYF. For the CDR3, the DNA is TGTGCCAGCAGCCTAACCGCCGCTCTAACCTACGAGCAGTACTTC. This sequence joins TRBV6-5 and TRBJ2-7; D is ambiguous. From germline, CDR1 is MNHEY and CDR2 SVGAGI. The CDR3 consists of 15 residues. V shed 6 bases and J shed 2 bases, with 17 bases lying between them.

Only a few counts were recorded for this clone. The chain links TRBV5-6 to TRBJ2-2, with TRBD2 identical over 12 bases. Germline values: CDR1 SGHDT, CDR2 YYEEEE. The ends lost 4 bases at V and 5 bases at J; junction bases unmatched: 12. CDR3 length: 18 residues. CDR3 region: CASSLFGTSGFFTGELFF. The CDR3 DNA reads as TGTGCCAGCAGCCTATTCGGGACTAGCGGGTTTTTTACCGGGGAGCTGTTTTTT.

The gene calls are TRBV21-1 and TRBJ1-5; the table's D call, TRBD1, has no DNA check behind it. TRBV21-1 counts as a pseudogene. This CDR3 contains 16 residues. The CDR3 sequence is CASSLRRQGRGQPQHF. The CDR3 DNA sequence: TGTGCCAGCAGCCTCCGGAGACAGGGCCGAGGTCAGCCCCAGCATTTT.

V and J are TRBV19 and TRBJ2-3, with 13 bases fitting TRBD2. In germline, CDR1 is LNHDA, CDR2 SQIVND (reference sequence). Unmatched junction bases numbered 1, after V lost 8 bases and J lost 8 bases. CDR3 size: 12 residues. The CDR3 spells CASRTSGGTQYF. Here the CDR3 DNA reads TGTGCCAGTCGGACTAGCGGGGGTACGCAGTATTTT. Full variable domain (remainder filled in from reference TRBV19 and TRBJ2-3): DGGITQSPKYLFRKEGQNVTLSCEQNLNHDAMYWYRQDPGQGLRLIYYSQIVNDFQKGDIAEGYSVSREKKESFPLTVTSAQKNPTAFYLCASRTSGGTQYFGPGTRLTVL.

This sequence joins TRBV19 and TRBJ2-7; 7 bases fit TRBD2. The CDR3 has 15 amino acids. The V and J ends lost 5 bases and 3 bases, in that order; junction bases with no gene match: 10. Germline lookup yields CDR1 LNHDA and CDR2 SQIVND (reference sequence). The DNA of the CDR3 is TGTGCCAGTAGTTACCGAACCGCGGGAGTCTACGAGCAGTACTTC. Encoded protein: CASSYRTAGVYEQYF.

The CDR3 DNA reads TGTGCCAGCAGTCCGCCGCAGGGTAGGTACGAGCAGTACTTC. It is translated as CASSPPQGRYEQYF. The V and J genes are TRBV28 and TRBJ2-7, with a weak D call TRBD1 (5 bases). The CDR3 runs 14 residues. The V gene's germline CDR1 is MDHEN and CDR2 SYDVKM. The germline V and J ends were trimmed by 5 bases and 4 bases, with 15 bases remaining between them.

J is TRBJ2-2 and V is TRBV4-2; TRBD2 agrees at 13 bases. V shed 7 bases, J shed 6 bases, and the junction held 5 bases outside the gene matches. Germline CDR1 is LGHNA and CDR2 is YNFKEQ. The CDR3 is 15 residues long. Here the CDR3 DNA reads TGTGCCAGCACCGGACTAGCGGGAGAATCCGGGGAGCTGTTTTTT. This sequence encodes CASTGLAGESGELFF.

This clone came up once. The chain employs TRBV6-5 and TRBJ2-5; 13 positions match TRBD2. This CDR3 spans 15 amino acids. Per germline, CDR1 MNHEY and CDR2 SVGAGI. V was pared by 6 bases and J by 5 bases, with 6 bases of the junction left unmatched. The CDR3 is CASRHGLAGVETQYF. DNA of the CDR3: TGTGCCAGCAGACACGGACTAGCGGGAGTTGAGACCCAGTACTTC.

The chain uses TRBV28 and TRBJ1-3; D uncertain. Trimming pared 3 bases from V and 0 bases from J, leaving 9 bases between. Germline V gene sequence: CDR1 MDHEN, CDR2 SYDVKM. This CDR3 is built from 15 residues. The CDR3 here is CASSFYPVSGNTIYF. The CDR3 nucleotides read TGTGCCAGCAGTTTTTACCCAGTCTCTGGAAACACCATATATTTT.

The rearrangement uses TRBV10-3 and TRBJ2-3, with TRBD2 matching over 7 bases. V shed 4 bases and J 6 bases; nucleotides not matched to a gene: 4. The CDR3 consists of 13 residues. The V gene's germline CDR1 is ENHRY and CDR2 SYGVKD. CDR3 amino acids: CAISGGGVDTQYF. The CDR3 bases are TGTGCCATCAGTGGGGGGGGAGTGGATACGCAGTATTTT.

CDR3 loop: CASSPGTGSYEQYF. CDR3 sequence (DNA): TGTGCCAGCAGTCCCGGGACAGGGTCCTACGAGCAGTACTTC. The chain employs TRBV28 and TRBJ2-7; the match to TRBD1 covers 9 bases. In germline, CDR1 is MDHEN, CDR2 SYDVKM. This CDR3 contains 14 residues. Trimming took 5 bases from V and 1 from J; bases not matched to a gene: 3.

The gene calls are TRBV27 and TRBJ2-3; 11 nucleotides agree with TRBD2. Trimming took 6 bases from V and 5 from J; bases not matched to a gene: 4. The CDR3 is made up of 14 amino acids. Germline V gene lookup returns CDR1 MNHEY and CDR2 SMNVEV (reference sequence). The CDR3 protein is CASRSGLAGDTQYF. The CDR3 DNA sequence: TGTGCCAGCAGATCTGGACTAGCGGGAGATACGCAGTATTTT.

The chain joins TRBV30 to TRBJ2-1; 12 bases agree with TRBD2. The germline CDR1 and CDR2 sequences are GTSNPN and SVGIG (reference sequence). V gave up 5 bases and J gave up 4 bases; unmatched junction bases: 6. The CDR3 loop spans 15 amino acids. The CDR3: CAWGLAGSPYNEQFF. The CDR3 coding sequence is TGTGCCTGGGGACTAGCGGGATCCCCATACAATGAGCAGTTCTTC.

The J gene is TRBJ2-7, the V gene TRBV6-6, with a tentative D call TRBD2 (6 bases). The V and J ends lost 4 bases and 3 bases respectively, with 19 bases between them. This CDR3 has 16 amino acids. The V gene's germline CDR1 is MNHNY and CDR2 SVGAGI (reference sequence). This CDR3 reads CASSSSGVGGIYEQYF. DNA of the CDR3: TGTGCCAGCAGTTCCTCCGGAGTGGGGGGAATCTACGAGCAGTACTTC.

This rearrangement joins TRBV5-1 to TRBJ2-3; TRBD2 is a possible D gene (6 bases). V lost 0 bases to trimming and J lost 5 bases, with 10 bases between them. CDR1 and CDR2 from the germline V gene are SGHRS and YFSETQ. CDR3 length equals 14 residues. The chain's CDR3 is CASSLGLEIDTQYF. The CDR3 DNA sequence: TGCGCCAGCAGCTTGGGACTAGAAATAGATACGCAGTATTTT.